These 19 T cell receptor beta chains share one sample of origin, sequenced in a study of blood T cell repertoires in COVID-19. This table comes from immunoSEQ multiplex PCR, and its TCRdb copy is limited to in-frame clones, with some not included. The sample has a few hundred thousand clones, about nine tenths seen once; the top ten hold roughly 8%. Material for sequencing was PBMCs or T cells enriched from blood (not recorded which). The receptors derive from a woman in her sixties who had recovered from COVID-19.

This chain uses TRBV9 with TRBJ2-3, with TRBD2 matching over 13 bases. V lost 0 bases and J lost 0; bases outside the gene matches: 16. Germline V gene data show CDR1 as SGDLS and CDR2 as YYNGEE. There are 22 residues in the CDR3. The chain's CDR3 is CASSVGRRTATSGGSSTDTQYF. CDR3 nucleotides: TGTGCCAGCAGCGTAGGAAGGCGGACGGCGACTAGCGGGGGGTCTAGCACAGATACGCAGTATTTT. Full variable domain (remainder filled in from reference TRBV9 and TRBJ2-3): DSGVTQTPKHLITATGQRVTLRCSPRSGDLSVYWYQQSLDQGLQFLIQYYNGEERAKGNILERFSAQQFPDLHSELNLSSLELGDSALYFCASSVGRRTATSGGSSTDTQYFGPGTRLTVL.

The genes are TRBV5-1 and TRBJ2-2; D might be TRBD2 (6 bases). CDR3 length: 16 amino acids. Trimming stripped 0 bases from V and 0 bases from J, with 9 bases between. Germline-derived CDR1 and CDR2 are SGHRS and YFSETQ. The CDR3 sequence: CASSLEGGANTGELFF. CDR3 bases: TGCGCCAGCAGCTTGGAGGGCGGGGCGAACACCGGGGAGCTGTTTTTT. Variable domain in full (rest from reference TRBV5-1 and TRBJ2-2): KAGVTQTPRYLIKTRGQQVTLSCSPISGHRSVSWYQQTPGQGLQFLFEYFSETQRNKGNFPGRFSGRQFSNSRSEMNVSTLELGDSALYLCASSLEGGANTGELFFGEGSRLTVL.

This clone was seen a single time. The rearrangement uses TRBV30 and TRBJ1-2; D is possibly TRBD1 (6 bases). This CDR3 spans 13 amino acids. The V and J ends lost 3 bases and 4 bases respectively, with 12 bases between them. Germline V gives CDR1 GTSNPN, CDR2 SVGIG (reference sequence). CDR3: CAWRKTGTYGYTF. CDR3 in DNA: TGTGCCTGGAGGAAAACAGGGACCTATGGCTACACCTTC.

DNA for the CDR3: TGTGCTAGTGGCCCAAATGGGACTAGCGGGCGGGCGGATACGCAGTATTTT. Translation gives CASGPNGTSGRADTQYF. The gene calls are TRBV12-5 and TRBJ2-3; 12 positions match TRBD2. J gave up 6 bases and V 6 bases, and 13 bases lay outside the gene matches. Per the germline V gene, CDR1 is LGHNT and CDR2 is FRNRAP. The CDR3 runs 17 residues.

This chain uses TRBV11-2 with TRBJ1-3; D possibly corresponds to TRBD1 (5 bases). The CDR3 runs 14 residues. Per germline, CDR1 SGHAT and CDR2 FQNNGV. V was trimmed by 4 bases and J by 2 bases, leaving 9 bases between them. This chain's CDR3 is CASSSAGPGNTIYF. CDR3 DNA sequence: TGTGCCAGCAGCTCCGCGGGGCCTGGAAACACCATATATTTT.

This sequence joins TRBV11-2 and TRBJ1-1, with TRBD1 matching over 9 bases. The V gene end was trimmed by 3 bases and the J gene end by 3 bases; junction bases not matched to a gene: 5. CDR1 and CDR2 from the germline V gene are SGHAT and FQNNGV. The CDR3 sequence is 15 residues long. Here the CDR3 DNA reads TGTGCCAGCAGCTTTCGACAGGGGGAGTACACTGAAGCTTTCTTT. Residues: CASSFRQGEYTEAFF.

This clone was counted once. The chain employs TRBV9 and TRBJ2-3; 9 nucleotides match TRBD1. V dropped 2 bases and J dropped 4; count of bases not matched to a gene: 2. Germline loops: CDR1 SGDLS, CDR2 YYNGEE. The CDR3 is made up of 14 amino acids. CDR3 loop: CASSVDRGADTQYF. DNA for the CDR3: TGTGCCAGCAGCGTGGACAGGGGAGCAGATACGCAGTATTTT. Full variable domain (missing parts from reference TRBV9 and TRBJ2-3): DSGVTQTPKHLITATGQRVTLRCSPRSGDLSVYWYQQSLDQGLQFLIQYYNGEERAKGNILERFSAQQFPDLHSELNLSSLELGDSALYFCASSVDRGADTQYFGPGTRLTVL.

The chain has TRBV7-9 and TRBJ2-4, with 7 bases lining up with TRBD2. V was pared by 0 bases and J by 9 bases, with 8 bases of the junction left unmatched. The CDR3 extends over 15 amino acids. Germline assignment: CDR1 SEHNR and CDR2 FQNEAQ (reference sequence). The CDR3 here is CASSLAGERGGIQYF. CDR3 nucleotide sequence: TGTGCCAGCAGCTTAGCGGGAGAGCGGGGAGGCATTCAGTACTTC.

Points on this clone: Different DNA sequences within this sample yield the same CDR3. This chain joins TRBV7-9 and TRBJ2-6; D call uncertain. Germline V CDR1 and CDR2: SEHNR, FQNEAQ (reference sequence). The germline V and J ends were trimmed by 5 bases and 0 bases, with 5 bases remaining between them. This CDR3 spans 14 amino acids. In DNA form, the CDR3 reads TGTGCCAGCAGCCTCTCCTCTGGGGCCAACGTCCTGACTTTC. As protein: CASSLSSGANVLTF.

The J gene is TRBJ1-5, the V gene TRBV7-8; 10 bases are shared with TRBD1. The CDR3 loop spans 14 amino acids. Germline V gene lookup returns CDR1 SGHVS and CDR2 FQNEAQ. V lost 6 bases, J lost 7 bases, and 6 bases stayed unmatched. CDR3 sequence reads: CASRGTGVWQPQHF. The DNA of the CDR3 is TGTGCCAGCAGGGGGACAGGGGTGTGGCAGCCCCAGCATTTT.

This chain joins TRBV9 and TRBJ2-1; TRBD1 is a possible D gene (5 bases). The CDR3 is 14 amino acids. Germline V CDR1 and CDR2: SGDLS, YYNGEE. Trimming took 2 bases from V and 1 from J, leaving 7 bases between them. The CDR3: CASSVRGSYNEQFF. The CDR3, as DNA: TGTGCCAGCAGCGTTAGGGGATCCTACAATGAGCAGTTCTTC.

V is TRBV29-1 and J is TRBJ1-1; D might be TRBD1 (5 bases). Trimming shortened V by 3 bases and J by 5 bases, and 19 bases separated the two germline ends. Germline V lookup: CDR1 SQVTM, CDR2 ANQGSEA. The CDR3 is made up of 15 amino acids. CDR3 residues: CSVEGGGKGLTEAFF. The DNA of the CDR3 is TGCAGCGTTGAGGGGGGTGGGAAGGGGCTGACTGAAGCTTTCTTT.

The chain links TRBV10-3 to TRBJ2-7, with no clear D. CDR1 is ENHRY and CDR2 is SYGVKD in the germline V gene. The CDR3 is made up of 13 amino acids. Trimming removed 6 bases at V and 0 bases at J, with 9 bases between. CDR3 nucleotide sequence: TGTGCCATCAGGGCGGCGGACTCCTACGAGCAGTACGTC. This codes for CAIRAADSYEQYV.

This rearrangement joins TRBV24-1 to TRBJ1-5; tentatively, D is TRBD1 (6 bases). Germline lookup yields CDR1 KGHDR and CDR2 SFDVKD. This CDR3 region has 17 residues. Trimming stripped 3 bases from V and 3 bases from J, with 17 bases between. The DNA of the CDR3 is TGTGCCACCAGTGATACTAGGGGGATAGGGGCCAATCAGCCCCAGCATTTT. This codes for CATSDTRGIGANQPQHF.

V gene TRBV2 combines with J gene TRBJ2-5, with D perhaps matching TRBD2 (5 bases). The CDR3 totals 15 residues. Trimming shortened V by 5 bases and J by 4 bases, and 17 bases separated the two germline ends. CDR1 is SNHLY and CDR2 is FYNNEI in the germline V gene. CDR3: CASSRTPERRETQYF. CDR3 nucleotides: TGTGCCAGCAGTCGGACTCCGGAAAGGAGAGAGACCCAGTACTTC.

This chain connects TRBV5-6 to TRBJ1-2; 7 bases match TRBD1. The length of the CDR3 is 14 residues. V dropped 2 bases and J dropped 4; count of bases not matched to a gene: 5. CDR1 and CDR2 (germline): SGHDT, YYEEEE. CDR3 sequence: CASSLDRVGYGYTF. The CDR3 DNA sequence: TGTGCCAGCAGCTTAGACAGGGTCGGCTATGGCTACACCTTC. The variable domain in full, with the rest retrieved from reference TRBV5-6 and TRBJ1-2, is DAGVTQSPTHLIKTRGQQVTLRCSPKSGHDTVSWYQQALGQGPQFIFQYYEEEERQRGNFPDRFSGHQFPNYSSELNVNALLLGDSALYLCASSLDRVGYGYTFGSGTRLTVV.

The J gene is TRBJ1-2, the V gene TRBV10-3; 7 nucleotides line up with TRBD1. This CDR3 has 18 residues. The ends lost 4 bases at V and 4 bases at J; junction bases unmatched: 18. Germline V gene data show CDR1 as ENHRY and CDR2 as SYGVKD. CDR3 bases: TGTGCCATCAGTGCTTTAGAAGCGGGTAGGGGACAGAGCTATGGCTACACCTTC. Its translation is CAISALEAGRGQSYGYTF.

The chain uses TRBV5-1 and TRBJ2-2, with D hard to call. Trimming took 10 bases from V and 4 from J, leaving 5 bases between them. Per the germline V gene, CDR1 is SGHRS and CDR2 is YFSETQ. The CDR3 sequence is 10 residues long. The CDR3 nucleotides read TGCGCCCTCTTCACCGGGGAGCTGTTTTTT. Translation: CALFTGELFF.

The CDR3 protein is CASSPGVGAKNTGELFF. The CDR3 nucleotides read TGTGCCAGCAGCCCGGGCGTGGGGGCGAAGAACACCGGGGAGCTGTTTTTT. J is TRBJ2-2 and V is TRBV11-2, with a possible D match to TRBD1 (6 bases). Germline V gives CDR1 SGHAT, CDR2 FQNNGV. The CDR3 is made up of 17 amino acids. V lost 5 bases and J 1 base, leaving 17 bases between the germline ends.